These 29 T cell receptor beta chains were all obtained from the same sample, sequenced in a study of OX40 agonist ivuxolimab in advanced cancers. TCRdb's table, derived via immunoSEQ multiplex PCR, lists solely in-frame clones and lacks some. Among approximately 6,000 clones listed, less than 75% were seen once. The sample was CD4+ or CD8+ T cells sorted from blood, taken in a trial of the OX40 agonist ivuxolimab. The receptors were gathered from an adult with an advanced solid tumor such as melanoma, head and neck, liver or kidney cancer.

The chain employs TRBV29-1 and TRBJ2-3; possibly TRBD1 or TRBD2 for D (5 bases each). V was clipped by 0 bases and J by 5 bases, with 15 bases between them. The CDR3 sequence is 15 residues long. Germline CDR1 is SQVTM and CDR2 is ANQGSEA. The DNA of the CDR3 is TGCAGCGTTGAAGATCCGAGGGGCTTGATAGATACGCAGTATTTT. Amino acids: CSVEDPRGLIDTQYF.

This clone was observed a handful of times. This chain joins TRBV23-1 and TRBJ2-7; D remains unclear. TRBV23-1 is noted as an ORF with a role that remains uncertain. The CDR3 is 14 amino acids. Trimming stripped 1 base from V and 3 bases from J, with 10 bases between. This chain's CDR3 is CASSQYSDVYEQYF. The CDR3 DNA reads TGCGCCAGCAGTCAATATTCGGACGTCTACGAGCAGTACTTC.

This clone was counted only a few times. The chain uses TRBV27 and TRBJ1-2; the D is unclear. Trimming took 3 bases from V and 4 from J, leaving 15 bases between them. The CDR3 loop spans 15 amino acids. The germline V gene encodes CDR1 MNHEY and CDR2 SMNVEV (reference sequence). CDR3 in DNA: TGTGCCAGCAGTTTTAGTCTAACGACACCCTATGGCTACACCTTC. Translated, it gives CASSFSLTTPYGYTF.

The V and J genes are TRBV7-9 and TRBJ1-2; the D gene is possibly TRBD1 (6 bases). CDR1 is SEHNR, CDR2 FQNEAQ, per germline (reference sequence). Trimming shortened V by 2 bases and J by 2 bases, and 15 bases separated the two germline ends. This CDR3 has 16 residues. This CDR3 is CASSLLSRGGNYGYTF. The DNA of the CDR3 is TGTGCCAGCAGCTTACTCTCAAGGGGGGGCAACTATGGCTACACCTTC.

Here the CDR3 DNA reads TGTGCCAGCAGCTCCGTCGAAGCTAGCGTTTACAATGAGCAGTTCTTC. This sequence encodes CASSSVEASVYNEQFF. J is TRBJ2-1 and V is TRBV7-9; possible D gene TRBD2, 6 bases. From germline, CDR1 is SEHNR and CDR2 FQNEAQ (reference sequence). Trimming took 4 bases from V and 4 from J, leaving 17 bases between them. The CDR3 runs 16 residues.

The chain combines TRBV5-7 with TRBJ1-1, with D hard to call. TRBV5-7 is placed among ORFs of uncertain function. V lost 4 bases and J 1 base, leaving 14 bases between the germline ends. The CDR3 is made up of 15 amino acids. The DNA for the CDR3 is TGTGCCAGCAGCAAACAAGGCAGGTGGAACACTGAAGCTTTCTTT. It translates to CASSKQGRWNTEAFF.

CDR3 nucleotide sequence: TGCGCCAGCAGCTTGTCCGACAACCCGAACACTGAAGCTTTCTTT. This translates into CASSLSDNPNTEAFF. The rearrangement joins TRBV5-1 to TRBJ1-1; D ambiguous. CDR3 size: 15 residues. Trimming pared 1 base from V and 1 base from J, leaving 11 bases between. Germline lookup yields CDR1 SGHRS and CDR2 YFSETQ.

The chain links TRBV4-2 to TRBJ2-7; a weak D match, TRBD1 (5 bases). The V gene lost 2 bases and the J gene lost 4 bases, with 12 bases spanning the gap. Germline V gene sequence: CDR1 LGHNA, CDR2 YNFKEQ. The CDR3 runs 14 residues. In nucleotides, the CDR3 is TGTGCCAGCAGCCAACAAGGGGCACGGTACGAGCAGTACTTC. Amino acid sequence: CASSQQGARYEQYF.

By share, this clone counts as medium-sized. The V and J genes are TRBV6-5 and TRBJ2-2, with 8 bases lining up with TRBD1. The CDR3 runs to 15 residues. With 6 bases clipped from V and 5 bases from J, the junction kept 8 bases outside the gene matches. Germline loops: CDR1 MNHEY, CDR2 SVGAGI. CDR3 bases: TGTGCCAGCAGGATCGGACAGGGTTGGACCGGGGAGCTGTTTTTT. This codes for CASRIGQGWTGELFF.

This clone has a handful of counts. The rearrangement uses TRBV6-1 and TRBJ2-7; TRBD2 aligns across 10 bases. With 2 bases clipped from V and 2 bases from J, the junction kept 3 bases outside the gene matches. The CDR3 is 15 amino acids. From germline, CDR1 is MNHNS and CDR2 SASEGT. In nucleotides, the CDR3 is TGTGCCAGCAGTGAATCAGCGGGAGGGCCCTACGAGCAGTACTTC. Translated: CASSESAGGPYEQYF.

The gene calls are TRBV6-4 and TRBJ2-1; 9 nucleotides align to TRBD2. The V and J ends lost 2 bases and 14 bases, in that order; junction bases with no gene match: 7. This CDR3 spans 13 amino acids. CDR1 is MRHNA and CDR2 is SNTAGT in the germline V gene. The CDR3 loop reads CASSDRLAGIKFF. The CDR3 nucleotides are TGTGCCAGCAGTGACCGGCTAGCGGGAATCAAGTTCTTC.

The rearrangement uses TRBV19 and TRBJ2-2; D is unclear. Trimming pared 10 bases from V and 6 bases from J, leaving 6 bases between. The CDR3 consists of 10 residues. From germline, CDR1 is LNHDA and CDR2 SQIVND (reference sequence). The CDR3 loop is CATRAGELFF. CDR3 DNA: TGTGCCACAAGGGCCGGGGAGCTGTTTTTT.

This clone has a handful of counts. The genes are TRBV19 and TRBJ2-7; D is possibly TRBD2 (5 bases). CDR3 size: 13 residues. Germline CDR1 LNHDA, CDR2 SQIVND (reference sequence). The V gene lost 3 bases and the J gene lost 6 bases, with 12 bases spanning the gap. The CDR3 reads CASSMRSGVEQYF. CDR3 in DNA: TGTGCCAGTAGTATGCGGTCCGGGGTCGAGCAGTACTTC.

This sequence joins TRBV2 and TRBJ2-7; 11 nucleotides match TRBD2. After removal of 6 bases from V and 3 bases from J, the junction contained 16 bases not matched to a gene. The CDR3 length is 18 residues. Germline loops: CDR1 SNHLY, CDR2 FYNNEI. The CDR3 sequence: CASSNTGTSGSRGYEQYF. The CDR3 DNA reads as TGTGCCAGCAGCAATACCGGGACTAGCGGCAGCCGGGGCTACGAGCAGTACTTC.

This sequence joins TRBV19 and TRBJ1-2; a weak D match, TRBD1 (6 bases). Trimming cost V 6 bases and J 4 bases, with 12 bases left between them. Germline assignment: CDR1 LNHDA and CDR2 SQIVND (reference sequence). The CDR3 spans 13 residues. The CDR3 protein is CASSPLDSYGYTF. Here the CDR3 DNA reads TGTGCCAGTAGCCCCTTGGACAGCTATGGCTACACCTTC.

This chain's CDR3 is CASSRGQGNEQFF. The DNA for the CDR3 is TGTGCCAGTAGTCGGGGACAAGGCAATGAGCAGTTCTTC. The V call is TRBV19, the J call TRBJ2-1; possible D gene TRBD1, 6 bases. Trimming stripped 5 bases from V and 6 bases from J, with 11 bases between. The V gene's germline CDR1 is LNHDA and CDR2 SQIVND (reference sequence). The CDR3 extends over 13 amino acids.

V is TRBV27 and J is TRBJ2-1; tentatively, D is TRBD1 or TRBD2 (5 bases each). The CDR3 spans 16 residues. Germline CDR1 MNHEY, CDR2 SMNVEV (reference sequence). Trimming took 6 bases from V and 10 from J, leaving 25 bases between them. The CDR3 coding sequence is TGTGCCAGCAGCACGTTCCCCGGGACCAACATTCAAGAGCAGTTCTTC. The encoded protein is CASSTFPGTNIQEQFF.

This rearrangement joins TRBV6-4 to TRBJ2-1; 10 positions match TRBD2. In germline, CDR1 is MRHNA, CDR2 SNTAGT. Unmatched junction bases numbered 8, after V lost 5 bases and J lost 4 bases. This CDR3 has 16 amino acids. The CDR3 DNA reads TGTGCCAGCAGTTACGATGGGACTAGCGATTACAATGAGCAGTTCTTC. It encodes CASSYDGTSDYNEQFF.

The chain uses TRBV5-4 and TRBJ2-7; D is possibly TRBD1 or TRBD2 (5 bases each). Trimming removed 1 base from V and 3 bases from J, with 14 bases in between. The germline V gene encodes CDR1 SGHNT and CDR2 YYREEE (reference sequence). The CDR3 spans 15 residues. The CDR3 bases are TGTGCCAGCAGCTTGATGGTTTTTGGGGGCTACGAGCAGTACTTC. As protein: CASSLMVFGGYEQYF.

The CDR3 loop reads CASSISLAVYNEQFF. CDR3 nucleotides: TGTGCCAGTAGTATTTCTCTAGCGGTCTACAATGAGCAGTTCTTC. This rearrangement joins TRBV19 to TRBJ2-1, with 7 bases fitting TRBD2. The CDR3 contains 15 residues. The trim removed 3 bases at V and 3 bases at J, leaving 5 bases unmatched. CDR1 is LNHDA, CDR2 SQIVND, per germline (reference sequence).

The CDR3 loop reads CASSFGTTTYEQYF. Here the CDR3 DNA reads TGTGCCAGCAGTTTTGGGACTACAACCTACGAGCAGTACTTC. This sequence joins TRBV28 and TRBJ2-7, with 7 bases that match TRBD2. Losses at the gene ends were 3 bases for V and 2 bases for J; bases not matched to a gene: 4. The CDR3 has 14 residues. Germline CDR1 and CDR2: MDHEN and SYDVKM.

Of note for this clone: Relative to the germline gene, one junction end is altered; a read error may explain this. The gene calls are TRBV2 and TRBJ2-1, with D possibly matching TRBD2 (5 bases). The CDR3 sequence is 17 residues long. Germline V gene sequence: CDR1 SNHLY, CDR2 FYNNEI. Written as DNA, the CDR3 is TGTGCCAGCACTGAAGGCATATTTGGGAGCTCCTACAATGAGCAGTTCTTC. This gives the protein CASTEGIFGSSYNEQFF.

This chain uses TRBV11-2 with TRBJ2-5; the D gene is possibly TRBD1 (6 bases). Germline V gene lookup returns CDR1 SGHAT and CDR2 FQNNGV. This CDR3 has 11 residues. Trimming cost V 7 bases and J 12 bases, with 15 bases left between them. The CDR3 DNA is TGTGCCAGCAAAAACCGGGACAATGAGTACTTC. Translation gives CASKNRDNEYF.

CDR3 region: CASSGTVGGAYNEQFF. For the CDR3, the DNA is TGTGCCAGCAGCGGAACGGTCGGGGGGGCGTACAATGAGCAGTTCTTC. The chain recombines TRBV9 with TRBJ2-1; 8 nucleotides match TRBD2. The germline gives CDR1 SGDLS, CDR2 YYNGEE. This CDR3 has 16 amino acids. After removal of 3 bases from V and 4 bases from J, the junction contained 9 bases not matched to a gene.

V is TRBV21-1 and J is TRBJ1-5. TRBV21-1 constitutes a pseudogene. This CDR3 is built from 10 residues. The chain's CDR3 is CARSNQPQHF. DNA for the CDR3: TGTGCCAGGTCCAATCAGCCCCAGCATTTT.

This chain joins TRBV9 and TRBJ2-3, with a possible D match to TRBD1 (5 bases). Germline-derived CDR1 and CDR2 are SGDLS and YYNGEE. The CDR3 runs to 14 residues. Deletions cut 0 bases from V and 3 bases from J, with 8 bases between. CDR3 region: CASSVVGETDTQYF. CDR3 DNA sequence: TGTGCCAGCAGCGTAGTAGGGGAAACAGATACGCAGTATTTT.

The J gene is TRBJ2-7, the V gene TRBV7-8; 7 nucleotides match TRBD1. Trimming cost V 5 bases and J 2 bases; bases outside gene matches: 9. The CDR3 loop spans 15 amino acids. The germline V gene encodes CDR1 SGHVS and CDR2 FQNEAQ. The CDR3 region is CASSPRQGPAYEQYF. Here the CDR3 DNA reads TGTGCCAGCAGCCCTCGACAGGGACCAGCCTACGAGCAGTACTTC.

The chain recombines TRBV6-5 with TRBJ2-4; D possibly corresponds to TRBD2 (5 bases). Trimming pared 4 bases from V and 16 bases from J, leaving 20 bases between. CDR1 and CDR2 from the germline V gene are MNHEY and SVGAGI. This CDR3 region has 13 residues. The CDR3 region has the DNA TGTGCCAGCAGTTCGGGAAGTACTAGACTTAAATACTTC. As protein: CASSSGSTRLKYF.

The chain carries TRBV6-6 and TRBJ2-2; 8 bases align to TRBD1. The CDR3 loop spans 15 amino acids. The V gene end was trimmed by 6 bases and the J gene end by 5 bases; junction bases not matched to a gene: 8. Germline loops: CDR1 MNHNY, CDR2 SVGAGI (reference sequence). The CDR3 bases are TGTGCCAGCAGGATCGGACAGGGTTGGACCGGGGAGCTGTTTTTT. Translating gives CASRIGQGWTGELFF.